A selection of T cell receptor beta chains follows, all from one sample in a study of T cells in Graves' hyperthyroidism and ophthalmopathy. TCRdb recomputed calls from the multiplex PCR reads with MiXCR, one row per CDR3 protein. The table has over 300,000 distinct CDR3 sequences, around 14% seen once. The sample comprised blood. The receptors were gathered from a woman aged 60-75 years with Graves' hyperthyroidism. Both conserved end residues are part of each CDR3. A D gene is named only where the DNA matches it firmly. Rows give clone size only sometimes, using once, few, many, or a class for an expanded clone.

TRBV5-1	-	many	TRBJ1-1	CASRSQSSTEAFF	TGCGCCAGCAGATCCCAATCGAGCACTGAAGCTTTCTTT
TRBV24-1	-	many	TRBJ2-3	CATRDHSTDTQYF	TGTGCCACAAGGGACCATAGCACAGATACGCAGTATTTT
TRBV11-2	-	many	TRBJ2-2	CASSLPGFNTGELFF	TGTGCCAGCAGCTTACCAGGGTTTAACACCGGGGAGCTGTTTTTT
TRBV14	-	many	TRBJ1-2	CASSLMQGGYTF	TGTGCCAGCAGCCTAATGCAGGGTGGCTACACCTTC
TRBV4-1	TRBD1	-	TRBJ1-5	CASSQNRGAGQPQHF	TGCGCCAGCAGCCAAAACAGGGGAGCGGGTCAGCCCCAGCATTTT
TRBV4-1	-	-	TRBJ1-6	CASSQPGQNSPLHF	TGCGCCAGCAGCCAACCCGGACAGAATTCACCCCTCCACTTT
TRBV4-2	-	-	TRBJ2-5	CASSQGPRETQYF	TGTGCCAGCAGCCAAGGCCCCCGGGAGACCCAGTACTTC
TRBV2	TRBD2	-	TRBJ2-7	CASRAGLAGGYEQYF	TGTGCCAGCAGGGCGGGACTAGCGGGGGGCTACGAGCAGTACTTC
TRBV12-3/TRBV12-4	TRBD2	many	TRBJ2-4	CASSLVTGGAKNIQYF	TGTGCCAGCAGTTTAGTTACGGGAGGGGCCAAAAACATTCAGTACTTC
TRBV24-1	-	few	TRBJ2-1	CAAGHGNEQFF	TGTGCCGCGGGACACGGCAATGAGCAGTTCTTC
TRBV2	-	many	TRBJ1-6	CASKSSYNSPLHF	TGTGCCAGCAAAAGCTCCTATAATTCACCCCTCCACTTT
TRBV4-2	-	-	TRBJ2-1	CASSQDTGPGTSSYNEQFF	TGTGCCAGCAGCCAAGATACAGGCCCAGGGACGAGCTCCTACAATGAGCAGTTCTTC
TRBV11-2	-	many	TRBJ1-1	CASSALTLMGTEAFF	TGTGCCAGCAGCGCGCTCACATTAATGGGCACTGAAGCTTTCTTT
TRBV5-6	TRBD2	many	TRBJ2-3	CASSLRAGVVDTQYF	TGTGCCAGCAGCTTGAGGGCGGGAGTGGTAGATACGCAGTATTTT
TRBV6-1	TRBD1	many	TRBJ2-7	CASREPGQGANLYEQYF	TGTGCCAGCAGGGAACCCGGACAGGGGGCAAATCTCTACGAGCAGTACTTC
TRBV27	TRBD2	many	TRBJ2-7	CASSSIAGAYEQYF	TGTGCCAGCAGTTCAATAGCGGGAGCCTACGAGCAGTACTTC
TRBV3-1	-	-	TRBJ2-1	CASATSLQRQFF	TGTGCCAGCGCGACTAGTTTGCAACGGCAGTTCTTC
TRBV9	-	many	TRBJ2-5	CASSLQGRGAETQYF	TGTGCCAGCAGCCTCCAGGGGAGGGGGGCAGAGACCCAGTACTTC
TRBV5-1	-	-	TRBJ1-2	CASSDDSYGYTF	TGCGCCAGCAGCGATGACAGCTATGGCTACACCTTC
TRBV6-5	-	few	TRBJ2-1	CASSYREHGSNNEQFF	TGTGCCAGCAGTTACCGAGAACACGGGAGTAACAATGAGCAGTTCTTC